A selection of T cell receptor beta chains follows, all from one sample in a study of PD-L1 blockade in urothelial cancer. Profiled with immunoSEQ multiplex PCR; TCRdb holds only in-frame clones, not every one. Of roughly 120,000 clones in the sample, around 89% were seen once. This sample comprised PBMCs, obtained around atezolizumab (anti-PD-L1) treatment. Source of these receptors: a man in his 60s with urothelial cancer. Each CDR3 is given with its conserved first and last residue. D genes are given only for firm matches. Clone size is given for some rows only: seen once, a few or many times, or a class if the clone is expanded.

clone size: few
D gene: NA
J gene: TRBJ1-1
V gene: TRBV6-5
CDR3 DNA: TGTGCCAGCAGTTTCCAGAACACTGAAGCTTTCTTT
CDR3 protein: CASSFQNTEAFF

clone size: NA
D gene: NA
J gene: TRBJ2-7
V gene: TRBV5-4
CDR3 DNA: TGTGCCAGCAGCTTCGGCCAGGGGATTACCTACGAGCAGTACTTC
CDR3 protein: CASSFGQGITYEQYF

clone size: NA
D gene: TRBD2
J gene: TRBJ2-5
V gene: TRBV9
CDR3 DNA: TGTGCCAGCAGCGTAGCTCCGGTAGCGGGCCAAGAGACCCAGTACTTC
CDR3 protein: CASSVAPVAGQETQYF

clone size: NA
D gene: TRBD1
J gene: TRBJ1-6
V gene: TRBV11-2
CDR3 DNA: TGTGCCAGCAGCTCAGGGGGGTGGAATTCACCCCTCCACTTT
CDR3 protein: CASSSGGWNSPLHF

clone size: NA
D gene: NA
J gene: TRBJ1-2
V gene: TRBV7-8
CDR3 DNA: TGTGCCAGCAGCTTAGATTTGGCCAGCGAAGGGGGTGGCTACACCTTC
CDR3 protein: CASSLDLASEGGGYTF

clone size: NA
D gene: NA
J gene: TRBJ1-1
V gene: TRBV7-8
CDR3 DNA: TGTGCCAGCAGCTTAGATGCGAGAAGCACTGAAGCTTTCTTT
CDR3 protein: CASSLDARSTEAFF

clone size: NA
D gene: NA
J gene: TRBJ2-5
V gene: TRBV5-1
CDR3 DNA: TGCGCCAGCAGCCCCGGTTCGGGGGAAGAGACCCAGTACTTC
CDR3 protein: CASSPGSGEETQYF

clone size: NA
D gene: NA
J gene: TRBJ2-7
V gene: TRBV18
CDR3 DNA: TGTGCCAGCTCACCACCCGGACAGCCGACCTACGAGCAGTACTTC
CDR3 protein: CASSPPGQPTYEQYF

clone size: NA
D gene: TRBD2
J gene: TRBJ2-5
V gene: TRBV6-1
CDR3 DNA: TGTGCCAGCAGTGCAGAGACCCCATTACGGACTAGCGGGAGTGAGACCCAGTACTTC
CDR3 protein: CASSAETPLRTSGSETQYF

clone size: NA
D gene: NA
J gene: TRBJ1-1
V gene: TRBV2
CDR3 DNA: TGTGCCAGCAGACACTACAGGAGTGGGAACACTGAAGCTTTCTTT
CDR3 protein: CASRHYRSGNTEAFF

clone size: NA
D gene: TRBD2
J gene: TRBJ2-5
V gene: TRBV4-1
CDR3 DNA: TGCGCCAGCAGCCAAGACCTAGCGGGGCCGGCGGGAGAGACCCAGTACTTC
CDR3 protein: CASSQDLAGPAGETQYF

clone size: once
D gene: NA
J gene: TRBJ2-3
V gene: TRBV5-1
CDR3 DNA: TGCGCCAGCAGCCCAGGGGCCTCTGGGCTGACAGATACGCAGTATTTT
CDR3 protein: CASSPGASGLTDTQYF

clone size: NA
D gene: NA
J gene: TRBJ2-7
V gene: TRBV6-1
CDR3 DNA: TGTGCCAGCAGTGAACTAGGACTGAGCTACGAGCAGTACTTC
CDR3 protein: CASSELGLSYEQYF

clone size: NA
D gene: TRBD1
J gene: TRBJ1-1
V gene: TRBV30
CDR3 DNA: TGTGCCTGGAGTGGTCCAGGGACAGGGAGGCAGACTGAAGCTTTCTTT
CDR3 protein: CAWSGPGTGRQTEAFF

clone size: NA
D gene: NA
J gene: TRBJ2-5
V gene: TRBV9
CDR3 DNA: TGTGCCAGCAGCGTAGTTGGGGGGGAGACCCAGTACTTC
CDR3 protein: CASSVVGGETQYF

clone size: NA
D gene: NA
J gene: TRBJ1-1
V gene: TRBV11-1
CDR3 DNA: TGTGCCAGCAGCCGCCGGGGGGGGCGGGCTTTCTTT
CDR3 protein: CASSRRGGRAFF

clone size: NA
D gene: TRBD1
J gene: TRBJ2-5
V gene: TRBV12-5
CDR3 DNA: TGTGCTAGTGGTCCGGGACAGGGTCGGGAGACCCAGTACTTC
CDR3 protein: CASGPGQGRETQYF

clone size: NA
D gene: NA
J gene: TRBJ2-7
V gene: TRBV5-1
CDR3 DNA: TGCGCCAGCAGCCCGACAGGAACTCACTCCTACGAGCAGTACTTC
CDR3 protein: CASSPTGTHSYEQYF

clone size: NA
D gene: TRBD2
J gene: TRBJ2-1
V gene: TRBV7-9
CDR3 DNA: TGTGCCAGCAGCCCCGGACTAGCGGGAGTGGGTGAGCAGTTCTTC
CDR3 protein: CASSPGLAGVGEQFF

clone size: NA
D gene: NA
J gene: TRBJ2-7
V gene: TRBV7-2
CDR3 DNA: TGTGCCAGCAGCTACTCGGGGTTTGAGCAGTACTTC
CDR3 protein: CASSYSGFEQYF

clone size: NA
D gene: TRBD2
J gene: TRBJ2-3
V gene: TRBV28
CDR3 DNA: TGTGCCAGCAGTTTAAGCCTAGCGGGAGTTGGCACAGATACGCAGTATTTT
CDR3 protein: CASSLSLAGVGTDTQYF

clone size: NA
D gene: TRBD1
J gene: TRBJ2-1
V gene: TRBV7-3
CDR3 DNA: TGTGCCAGCAGCTCCACAGGGGGCGCAGGGGAGCAGTTCTTC
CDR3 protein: CASSSTGGAGEQFF

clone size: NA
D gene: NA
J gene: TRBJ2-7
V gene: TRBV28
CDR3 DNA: TGTGCCAGCAGTAGGGGGTTCTGGGAGCAGTACTTC
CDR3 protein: CASSRGFWEQYF

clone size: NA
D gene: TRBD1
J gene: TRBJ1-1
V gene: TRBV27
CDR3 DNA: TGTGCCAGCATCCCATTTAGCTTCGGGACAGGGAACACTGAAGCTTTCTTT
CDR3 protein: CASIPFSFGTGNTEAFF

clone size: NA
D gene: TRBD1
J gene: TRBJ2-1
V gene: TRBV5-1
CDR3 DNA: TGCGCCAGCAGCTCACGACAGGGGCCGTACAATGAGCAGTTCTTC
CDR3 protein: CASSSRQGPYNEQFF

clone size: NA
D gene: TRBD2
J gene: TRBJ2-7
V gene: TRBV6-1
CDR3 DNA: TGTGCCAGCAGTGAATTTGGGGGGGCCTACGAGCAGTACTTC
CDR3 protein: CASSEFGGAYEQYF

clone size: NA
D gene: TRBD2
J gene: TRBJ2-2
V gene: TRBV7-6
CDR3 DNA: TGTGCCAGCAGCTTAGGTAGCGGGAGAGGGAACACCGGGGAGCTGTTTTTT
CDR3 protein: CASSLGSGRGNTGELFF

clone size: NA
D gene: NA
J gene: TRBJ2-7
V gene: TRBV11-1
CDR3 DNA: TGTGCCAGCAGCTTGAAGGGAGGCCCCTACGAGCAGTACTTC
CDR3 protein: CASSLKGGPYEQYF

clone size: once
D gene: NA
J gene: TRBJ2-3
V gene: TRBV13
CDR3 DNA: TGTGCCAGCAGCTTGCGTCAGGGACTCACAGATACGCAGTATTTT
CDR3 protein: CASSLRQGLTDTQYF

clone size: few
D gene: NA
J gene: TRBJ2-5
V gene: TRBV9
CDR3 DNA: TGTGCCAGCAGCGTAGAGCTCTACTCAGAGACCCAGTACTTC
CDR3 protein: CASSVELYSETQYF

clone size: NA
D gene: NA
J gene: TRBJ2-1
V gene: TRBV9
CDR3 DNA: TGTGCCAGCAGCGTAGAGGGGACACTTAACAATGAGCAGTTCTTC
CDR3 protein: CASSVEGTLNNEQFF

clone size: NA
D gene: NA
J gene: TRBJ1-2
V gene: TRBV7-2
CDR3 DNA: TGTGCCAGCAGCTTACAGTCAGGGGACGGCGGCTACACCTTC
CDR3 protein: CASSLQSGDGGYTF

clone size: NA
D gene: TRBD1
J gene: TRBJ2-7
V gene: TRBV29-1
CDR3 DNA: TGCAGCGCCCGGGGACAGGGGGCTGGCGAGCAGTACTTC
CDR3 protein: CSARGQGAGEQYF

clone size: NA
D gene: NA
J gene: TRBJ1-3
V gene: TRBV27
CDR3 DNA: TGTGCCAGCAGAAGAGGGGGGGGCGCGGCTGGAAACACCATATATTTT
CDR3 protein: CASRRGGGAAGNTIYF

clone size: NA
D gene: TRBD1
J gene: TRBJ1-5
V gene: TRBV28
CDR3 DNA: TGTGCCAGCAGCAGTGGGACAGGGGGCTGGCAGCCCCAGCATTTT
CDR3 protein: CASSSGTGGWQPQHF

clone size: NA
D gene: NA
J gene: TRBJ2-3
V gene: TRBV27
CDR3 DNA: TGTGCCAGCAGTGACGGGCAGCCAGGGGCAGATACGCAGTATTTT
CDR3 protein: CASSDGQPGADTQYF

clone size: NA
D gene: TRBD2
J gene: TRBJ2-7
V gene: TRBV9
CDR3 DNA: TGTGCCAGCAGCCCTGAGGAGCCTAGCGGGGTATACGAGCAGTACTTC
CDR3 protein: CASSPEEPSGVYEQYF

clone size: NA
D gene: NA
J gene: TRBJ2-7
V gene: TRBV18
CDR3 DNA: TGTGCCAGCTCACCCTTCGAGCTAAGTTACGAGCAGTACTTC
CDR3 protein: CASSPFELSYEQYF

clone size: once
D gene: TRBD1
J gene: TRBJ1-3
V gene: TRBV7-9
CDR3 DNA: TGTGCCAGCAGCCAGACAGGGTCTGGAAACACCATATATTTT
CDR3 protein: CASSQTGSGNTIYF

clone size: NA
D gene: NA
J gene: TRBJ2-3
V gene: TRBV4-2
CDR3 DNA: TGTGCCAGCAGCCCCCAGTATGCTGGCCCAAGCACAGATACGCAGTATTTT
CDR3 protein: CASSPQYAGPSTDTQYF

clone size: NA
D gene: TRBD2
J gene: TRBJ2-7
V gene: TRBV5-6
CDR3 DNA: TGTGCCAGCAGCGGGGGACTAGCGGGAGGGAACTACGAGCAGTACTTC
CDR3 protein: CASSGGLAGGNYEQYF

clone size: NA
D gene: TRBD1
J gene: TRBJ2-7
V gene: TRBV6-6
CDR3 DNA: TGTGCCAGCAGTACAGGGGAAGAGCAGTACTTC
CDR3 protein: CASSTGEEQYF

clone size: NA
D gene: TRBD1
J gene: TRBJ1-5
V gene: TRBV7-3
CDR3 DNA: TGTGCCAGCAGCCTAGGACAGGGACAGCCCCAGCATTTT
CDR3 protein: CASSLGQGQPQHF

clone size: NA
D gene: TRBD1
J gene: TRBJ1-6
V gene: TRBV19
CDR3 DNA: TGTGCCAGTAGTGTCCTCGGGACAGTGTATAATTCACCCCTCCACTTT
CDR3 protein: CASSVLGTVYNSPLHF

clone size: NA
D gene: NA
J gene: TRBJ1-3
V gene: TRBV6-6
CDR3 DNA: TGTGCCAGCAGTTACTCCTCGAGCTCTGGAAACACCATATATTTT
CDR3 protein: CASSYSSSSGNTIYF

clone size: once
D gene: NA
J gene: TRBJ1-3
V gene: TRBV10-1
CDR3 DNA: TGCGCCAGCAGCCCCGGCTCTGGAAACACCATATATTTT
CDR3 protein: CASSPGSGNTIYF

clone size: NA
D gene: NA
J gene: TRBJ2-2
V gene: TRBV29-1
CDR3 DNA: TGCAGCGTCTCACTGTTCACCGGGGAGCTGTTTTTT
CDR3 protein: CSVSLFTGELFF

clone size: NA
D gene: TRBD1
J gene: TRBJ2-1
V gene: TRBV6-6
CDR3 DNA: TGTGCCAGCAGTTACCGACAGGGGGGTGAGCAGTTCTTC
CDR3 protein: CASSYRQGGEQFF

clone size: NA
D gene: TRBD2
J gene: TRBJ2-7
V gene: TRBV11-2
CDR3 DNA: TGTGCCAGCAGCGTTTCTAGCGGGACCTTCTACGAGCAGTACTTC
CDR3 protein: CASSVSSGTFYEQYF

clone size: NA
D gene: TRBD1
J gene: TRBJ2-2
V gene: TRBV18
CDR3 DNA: TGTGCCAGCTCATCTCGAGTCGGACAGGCGCGCGCCGGGGAGCTGTTTTTT
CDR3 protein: CASSSRVGQARAGELFF

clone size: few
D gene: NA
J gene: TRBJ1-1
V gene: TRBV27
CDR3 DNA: TGTGCCAGCAGTTCAGATTACGGGGGGGATGAAGCTTTCTTT
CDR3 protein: CASSSDYGGDEAFF

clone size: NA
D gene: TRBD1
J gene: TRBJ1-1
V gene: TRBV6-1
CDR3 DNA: TGTGCCAGCAGTGGTTACAGGGGTACTGAAGCTTTCTTT
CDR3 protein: CASSGYRGTEAFF

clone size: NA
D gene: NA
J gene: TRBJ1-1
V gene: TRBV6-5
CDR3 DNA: TGTGCCAGCAGCATGGGGGGTGTCGGTAATCGGGCTTTCTTT
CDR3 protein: CASSMGGVGNRAFF